This TCR beta chain is from a study of blood T cell repertoires in COVID-19. Background on the study: Donors in the United States, Italy and Spain gave samples during acute or convalescent COVID-19. T cells, B-cell-depleted T cells, or PBMCs supplied cDNA or gDNA.

In the study's own analysis: Counts of nucleated cells, estimated from reference gene primer amplification, were obtained. TCRdb's copy holds only in-frame clones and misses some; the assay was immunoSEQ multiplex PCR. That table supplies the V and J calls and clone size; D and trimming were determined from the DNA. The sample lists 200,000 to 250,000 clones, 70% to 90% seen once, with roughly a tenth in the top ten. Details on this clone: An end of the junction differs from the germline gene, which may be a read error.

Followed longitudinally, the Seattle patients had been enrolled during active infection. The receptor was derived from a woman in her 50s with COVID-19, enrolled during active disease. The sequenced material came from peripheral blood.

For the CDR3, the DNA is TGCGCCAGCAGTTTGGGGGGACAGCGACACTATGGCTACACCTTC. Residues: CASSLGGQRHYGYTF. This chain links TRBV5-1 with TRBJ1-2; 7 bases align to TRBD1. The length of the CDR3 is 15 residues. Germline loops: CDR1 SGHRS, CDR2 YFSETQ.